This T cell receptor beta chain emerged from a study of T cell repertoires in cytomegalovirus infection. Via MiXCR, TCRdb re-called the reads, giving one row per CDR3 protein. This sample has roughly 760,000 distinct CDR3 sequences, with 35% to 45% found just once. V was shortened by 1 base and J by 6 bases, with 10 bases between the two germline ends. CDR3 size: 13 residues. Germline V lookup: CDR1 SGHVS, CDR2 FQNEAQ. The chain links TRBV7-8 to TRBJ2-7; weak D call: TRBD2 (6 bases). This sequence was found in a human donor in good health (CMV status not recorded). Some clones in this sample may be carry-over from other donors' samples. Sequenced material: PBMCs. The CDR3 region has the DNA TGTGCCAGCAGCTTAGTGCAGGGAGGCGAGCAGTACTTC. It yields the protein CASSLVQGGEQYF.